The clone carrying this T cell receptor beta chain has just one count. The data derive from a study of technical replicates of blood from a few donors. The germline CDR1 and CDR2 sequences are SGHKS and YYEKEE (reference sequence). Trimming cost V 2 bases and J 4 bases, with 15 bases left between them. The CDR3 has 15 amino acids. Produced via immunoSEQ multiplex PCR; TCRdb's table is partial and in-frame only. The data show approximately 87,000 clones, approximately 95% seen once. The V gene is TRBV5-5, the J gene TRBJ1-2; D is unclear. The TCR was taken from a human donor in good health. Material: T cells isolated from PBMCs. The CDR3 region is CASSLFNQDFYGYTF. The CDR3 DNA reads as TGTGCCAGCAGCTTATTTAACCAGGATTTCTATGGCTACACCTTC.